These 9 T cell receptor beta chains were all obtained from the same sample, sequenced in a study of cytomegalovirus exposure and HLA in healthy donors. The PCR used 60 Vbeta and 13 Jbeta primers. Clones were read by immunoSEQ multiplex PCR, and TCRdb kept only the in-frame ones, dropping some. The table counts over 75,000 clones; 0.45% to 0.7% lies in the top ten. The material sequenced was PBMCs. The receptor set was obtained from a middle-aged man in good health and CMV-seronegative.

The chain has TRBV7-6 and TRBJ2-5; 10 bases match TRBD2. CDR1 and CDR2 from the germline V gene are SGHVS and FNYEAQ. The CDR3 is made up of 18 amino acids. Unmatched junction bases numbered 13, after V lost 4 bases and J lost 2 bases. The CDR3 sequence: CASSYPLLAGDIQETQYF. CDR3 sequence (DNA): TGTGCCAGCAGCTACCCTCTTCTAGCGGGGGACATACAAGAGACCCAGTACTTC.

The CDR3 sequence: CASSIGRAYEQYF. CDR3 sequence (DNA): TGTGCCAGCAGCATTGGGCGGGCCTACGAGCAGTACTTC. This rearrangement joins TRBV13 to TRBJ2-7, with TRBD2 as a possible D gene (5 bases). CDR3 length equals 13 residues. The germline V gene encodes CDR1 PRHDT and CDR2 FYEKMQ (reference sequence). Trimming took 5 bases from V and 2 from J, leaving 10 bases between them.

The rearrangement uses TRBV6-6 and TRBJ2-1; maybe TRBD2 (5 bases). Germline CDR1 is MNHNY and CDR2 is SVGAGI (reference sequence). V was trimmed by 2 bases and J by 9 bases, leaving 11 bases between them. The CDR3 sequence is 13 residues long. The CDR3 DNA reads as TGTGCCAGCAGTTACGGAGGATGGCGTGAGCAGTTCTTC. This translates into CASSYGGWREQFF.

The chain links TRBV7-9 to TRBJ2-3; a weak D match, TRBD1 (6 bases). The CDR3 has 13 residues. Germline V gives CDR1 SEHNR, CDR2 FQNEAQ (reference sequence). V gave up 3 bases and J gave up 4 bases, with 8 bases separating them. The CDR3 DNA sequence: TGTGCCAGCAGCTTCACAGGGTCAGATACGCAGTATTTT. This sequence encodes CASSFTGSDTQYF.

The chain carries TRBV27 and TRBJ1-2, with 7 bases fitting TRBD1. Germline V gene data show CDR1 as MNHEY and CDR2 as SMNVEV (reference sequence). The CDR3 loop spans 13 amino acids. V was clipped by 3 bases and J by 4 bases; unmatched bases: 2. The CDR3 coding sequence is TGTGCCAGCAGTTTTACAGGGGTCTATGGCTACACCTTC. Residues: CASSFTGVYGYTF.

This chain connects TRBV4-2 to TRBJ2-7; 10 bases fit TRBD1. Germline assignment: CDR1 LGHNA and CDR2 YNFKEQ. The CDR3 is 17 residues long. J gave up 2 bases and V 1 base, and 8 bases lay outside the gene matches. The CDR3 loop reads CASSQAGQGSLPYEQYF. The CDR3 DNA sequence: TGTGCCAGCAGCCAAGCGGGACAGGGGTCCCTCCCCTACGAGCAGTACTTC.

This rearrangement joins TRBV6-5 to TRBJ2-3; no clear D gene. V was pared by 3 bases and J by 3 bases, with 10 bases between. The CDR3 runs 14 residues. Germline CDR1 and CDR2: MNHEY and SVGAGI. The CDR3 is CASSYIRGTDTQYF. Written as DNA, the CDR3 is TGTGCCAGCAGTTATATCAGAGGTACAGATACGCAGTATTTT.

V gene TRBV18 combines with J gene TRBJ2-2, with D uncertain. Germline assignment: CDR1 KGHSH and CDR2 LQKENI. This CDR3 spans 15 amino acids. Trimming left V 4 bases short and J 4 bases short, with 13 bases between. The CDR3 loop is CASSLLGRPTGELFF. The DNA for the CDR3 is TGTGCCAGCTCACTTCTAGGTCGACCCACCGGGGAGCTGTTTTTT.

The chain recombines TRBV19 with TRBJ2-1; 11 nucleotides line up with TRBD2. CDR3 size: 16 residues. Germline values: CDR1 LNHDA, CDR2 SQIVND (reference sequence). Losses at the gene ends were 2 bases for V and 4 bases for J; bases not matched to a gene: 4. This CDR3 is CASSISLAGGYNEQFF. CDR3 sequence (DNA): TGTGCCAGTAGTATATCCCTAGCGGGGGGTTACAATGAGCAGTTCTTC.